This TCR beta chain was recovered during a study of blood T cell repertoires in COVID-19. This CDR3 comprises 14 residues. V was shortened by 7 bases and J by 0 bases, with 12 bases between the two germline ends. CDR1 and CDR2 (germline): SEHNR, FQNEAQ (reference sequence). Data came from immunoSEQ multiplex PCR; TCRdb stores just in-frame clones and leaves some out. This table holds some 460,000 clones, roughly 87% found once. This clonotype originated in a woman aged 18-30 years with acute COVID-19. The sample was PBMCs or T cells enriched from blood (not recorded which). The V call is TRBV7-9, the J call TRBJ1-1; possible D gene TRBD1, 5 bases. CDR3 sequence: CASNSQGLNTEAFF. DNA of the CDR3: TGTGCCAGCAACTCCCAGGGATTGAACACTGAAGCTTTCTTT.